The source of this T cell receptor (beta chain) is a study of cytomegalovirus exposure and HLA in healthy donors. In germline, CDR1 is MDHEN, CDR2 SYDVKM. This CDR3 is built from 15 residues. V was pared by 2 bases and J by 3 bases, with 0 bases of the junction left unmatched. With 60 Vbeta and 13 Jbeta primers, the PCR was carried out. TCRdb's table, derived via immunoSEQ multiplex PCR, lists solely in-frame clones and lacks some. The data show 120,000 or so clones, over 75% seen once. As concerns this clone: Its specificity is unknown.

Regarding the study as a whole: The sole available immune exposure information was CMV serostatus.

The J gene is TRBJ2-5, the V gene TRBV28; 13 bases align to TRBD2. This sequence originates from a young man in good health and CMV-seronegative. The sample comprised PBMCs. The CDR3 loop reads CASSLGTSGKETQYF. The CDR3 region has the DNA TGTGCCAGCAGTTTAGGGACTAGCGGGAAAGAGACCCAGTACTTC.